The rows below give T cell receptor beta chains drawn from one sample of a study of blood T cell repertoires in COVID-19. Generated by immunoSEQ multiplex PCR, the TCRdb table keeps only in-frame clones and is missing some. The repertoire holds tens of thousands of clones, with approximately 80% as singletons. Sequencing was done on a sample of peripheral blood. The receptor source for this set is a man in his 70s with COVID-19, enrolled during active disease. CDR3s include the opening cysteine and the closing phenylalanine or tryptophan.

CDR3 protein: CASSRDSSYNEQFF; V gene: TRBV3-1/TRBV3-2; J gene: TRBJ2-1
CDR3 protein: CASSLNTDYEQYF; V gene: TRBV5-4; J gene: TRBJ2-7
CDR3 protein: CASSEGGGQETQYF; V gene: TRBV6-1; J gene: TRBJ2-5
CDR3 protein: CAWSDSGTGELFF; V gene: TRBV30; J gene: TRBJ2-2
CDR3 protein: CASSAGEPNYGYTF; V gene: TRBV7-6; J gene: TRBJ1-2
CDR3 protein: CASSLDYRVLPRDSSYEQYF; V gene: TRBV11-2; J gene: TRBJ2-7
CDR3 protein: CASSYTTGAEAFF; V gene: TRBV19; J gene: TRBJ1-1
CDR3 protein: CASSFGGQGSSPLHF; V gene: TRBV5-1; J gene: TRBJ1-6
CDR3 protein: CASSLSLAGGYYNEQFF; V gene: TRBV5-1; J gene: TRBJ2-1
CDR3 protein: CASSEPGLAGEAYEQYF; V gene: TRBV11-2; J gene: TRBJ2-7